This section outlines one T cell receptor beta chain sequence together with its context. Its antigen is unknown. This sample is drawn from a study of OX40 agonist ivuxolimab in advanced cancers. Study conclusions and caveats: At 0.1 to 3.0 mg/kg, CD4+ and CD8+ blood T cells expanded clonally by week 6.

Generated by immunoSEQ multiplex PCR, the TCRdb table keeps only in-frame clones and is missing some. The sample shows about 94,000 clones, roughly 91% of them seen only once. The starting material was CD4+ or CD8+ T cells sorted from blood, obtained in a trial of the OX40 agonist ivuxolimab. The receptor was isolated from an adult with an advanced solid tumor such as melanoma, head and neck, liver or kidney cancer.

As DNA, the CDR3 is TGTGCCAGCAGTGACCCCGCGGGTGGCACAGATACGCAGTATTTT. Its translation is CASSDPAGGTDTQYF. J is TRBJ2-3 and V is TRBV6-4; the D gene is possibly TRBD2 (5 bases). CDR1 is MRHNA and CDR2 is SNTAGT in the germline V gene. The CDR3 is 15 amino acids. Trimming took 2 bases from V and 1 from J, leaving 10 bases between them.